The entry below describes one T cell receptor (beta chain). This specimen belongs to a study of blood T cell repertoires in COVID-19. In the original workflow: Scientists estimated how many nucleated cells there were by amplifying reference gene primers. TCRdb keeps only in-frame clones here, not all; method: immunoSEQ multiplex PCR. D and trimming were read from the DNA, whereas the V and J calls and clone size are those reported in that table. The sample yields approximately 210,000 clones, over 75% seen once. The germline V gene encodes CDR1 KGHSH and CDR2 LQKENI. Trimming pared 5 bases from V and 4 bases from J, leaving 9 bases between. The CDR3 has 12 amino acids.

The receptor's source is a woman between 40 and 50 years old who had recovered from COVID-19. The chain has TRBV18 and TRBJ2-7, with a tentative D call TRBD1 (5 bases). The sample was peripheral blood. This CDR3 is CASSKTEYEQYF. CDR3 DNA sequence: TGTGCCAGCTCAAAGACAGAATACGAGCAGTACTTC.